In this sample, the clone carrying this T cell receptor beta chain is medium-sized (0.01 to 0.1%). This CDR3 spans 16 amino acids. V lost 4 bases to trimming and J lost 5 bases; unmatched junction nucleotides: 6. CDR1 is MNHEY, CDR2 SVGEGT, per germline. The sample comes from a study of regulatory T cells in long-lasting Graves disease. Libraries of TCR beta came from iRepertoire HTBI primers plus Arm-PCR of CDR3 regions. TCRdb itself ran the multiplex PCR reads through MiXCR, one entry per CDR3 protein. The sample has hundreds of thousands of distinct CDR3 sequences; 20% to 25% are singletons. Time point given: persistent/refractory GD, antithyroid drugs over 5 years with positive TRAb. Making the TCR library involved RNA that had been extracted from PBMCs.

V gene TRBV6-2 or TRBV6-3 combines with J gene TRBJ2-3; 13 bases agree with TRBD2. The receptor was derived from a female donor with Graves disease. The source was peripheral blood mononuclear cells (PBMCs), collected when the disease was refractory, from a patient treated with antithyroid drugs. CDR3 region: CASSSTSGGEEDTQYF. The CDR3 bases are TGTGCCAGCAGTTCCACTAGCGGGGGGGAGGAAGATACGCAGTATTTT.